These 10 T cell receptor beta chains were sequenced from one sample in a study of T cell changes during pregnancy in multiple sclerosis. Here immunoSEQ multiplex PCR was the method, and the copy in TCRdb shows in-frame clones only, minus some. The repertoire holds about 38,000 clones, with roughly 89% as singletons. Sequenced material: CD4+ T cells from peripheral blood mononuclear cells, taken before pregnancy. The source of these receptors is a female donor with multiple sclerosis, enrolled in a pregnancy study.

V gene TRBV11-2 combines with J gene TRBJ2-7, with D tentatively TRBD2 (6 bases). The CDR3 runs 15 residues. Germline lookup yields CDR1 SGHAT and CDR2 FQNNGV. Deletions cut 4 bases from V and 0 bases from J, with 13 bases between. CDR3 nucleotide sequence: TGTGCCAGCAGCTACCAGGGACTGCTCTCCTACGAGCAGTACTTC. It translates to CASSYQGLLSYEQYF.

Details on this clone: The identical CDR3 is also encoded by other nucleotide sequences in the sample. The rearrangement uses TRBV28 and TRBJ1-6, with D possibly matching TRBD1 (6 bases). The CDR3 covers 15 residues. The ends were cut back, 4 bases at V and 2 bases at J, with 9 bases in the middle. Looked up from germline, CDR1 is MDHEN and CDR2 is SYDVKM. This chain's CDR3 is CASSSGVTYNSPLHF. The CDR3 DNA reads TGTGCCAGCAGTTCAGGGGTGACCTATAATTCACCCCTCCACTTT.

The V call is TRBV7-3, the J call TRBJ1-1, with TRBD1 as a possible D gene (5 bases). Between the trimmed V and J ends, which lost 5 bases and 1 base, there was a span of 11 bases. CDR1 and CDR2 from the germline V gene are SGHTA and FQGTGA. The length of the CDR3 is 14 residues. The CDR3 loop is CASSPTTENTEAFF. DNA for the CDR3: TGTGCCAGCAGCCCAACGACAGAGAACACTGAAGCTTTCTTT.

This clone has only a few counts. The rearrangement links TRBV2 to TRBJ1-6; possible D gene TRBD1, 6 bases. V lost 7 bases, J lost 14 bases, and 15 bases lay in between. The CDR3 has 12 amino acids. The germline gives CDR1 SNHLY, CDR2 FYNNEI. The CDR3 region is CASNGEGVTLHF. The CDR3 nucleotides read TGTGCCAGCAATGGAGAGGGGGTCACCCTCCACTTT.

The chain couples TRBV10-2 to TRBJ2-4; TRBD2 matches at 7 bases. Germline CDR1 reads WSHSY; CDR2 reads SAAADI. CDR3 size: 12 residues. The J segment lost 6 bases and the V segment lost 6 bases, leaving 2 bases of the junction unmatched. The CDR3 nucleotides are TGCGCCAGCAGGGGGGGGGTAAACATTCAGTACTTC. This sequence encodes CASRGGVNIQYF.

This clone was counted a single time. CDR3 sequence reads: CASSQPRTGGNTEAFF. The CDR3 DNA sequence: TGTGCCAGCAGCCAACCCAGGACAGGGGGCAACACTGAAGCTTTCTTT. This chain uses TRBV6-6 with TRBJ1-1; 11 bases line up with TRBD1. The junction had 8 bases not matched to a gene; V was cut back by 6 bases and J by 2 bases. The V gene's germline CDR1 is MNHNY and CDR2 SVGAGI (reference sequence). The CDR3 covers 16 residues.

V and J are TRBV11-1 and TRBJ1-2; D is possibly TRBD1 (6 bases). Trimming pared 5 bases from V and 5 bases from J, leaving 15 bases between. The CDR3 extends over 14 amino acids. Germline lookup yields CDR1 SGHAT and CDR2 FQDESV (reference sequence). This chain's CDR3 is CASSHGAGVYGYTF. DNA for the CDR3: TGTGCCAGCAGCCACGGGGCAGGGGTATATGGCTACACCTTC.

The rearrangement uses TRBV10-1 and TRBJ2-1; no clear D. V was cut by 0 bases and J by 3 bases, with 9 bases left in between. Germline CDR1 reads WNHNN; CDR2 reads SYGVQD (reference sequence). This CDR3 has 15 residues. Written as DNA, the CDR3 is TGCGCCAGCAGTGAGTCTTCCGGCGGCTACAATGAGCAGTTCTTC. Its translation is CASSESSGGYNEQFF.

The V call is TRBV30, the J call TRBJ2-5; 11 positions agree with TRBD2. Germline CDR1 and CDR2: GTSNPN and SVGIG (reference sequence). CDR3 size: 18 residues. Losses at the gene ends were 4 bases for V and 2 bases for J; bases not matched to a gene: 15. CDR3 bases: TGTGCCTGGACCCTCGCCTGGGATCTAGCGGGGGGTCAAGAGACCCAGTACTTC. Translation: CAWTLAWDLAGGQETQYF.

The V gene is TRBV7-8, the J gene TRBJ1-2; D is perhaps TRBD1 (6 bases). V was cut by 1 base and J by 3 bases, with 9 bases left in between. Germline values: CDR1 SGHVS, CDR2 FQNEAQ. The CDR3 contains 14 residues. CDR3 protein: CASSLGAGDYGYTF. In DNA form, the CDR3 reads TGTGCCAGCAGCTTAGGGGCAGGGGACTATGGCTACACCTTC.